What follows is one T cell receptor (beta chain) and its context. This specimen comes from a study of blood T cell repertoires in COVID-19. Study information: Sites across the United States, Italy and Spain contributed samples from acute and convalescent COVID-19.

Per the authors' pipeline: Amplification with reference gene primers provided the estimates of nucleated cell counts. Assay used: immunoSEQ multiplex PCR; TCRdb lists only in-frame clones, some missing. Clone size and V and J calls were adopted from that table, with D and trimming inferred from the DNA. Among over 130,000 clones listed, around 85% were seen once. This CDR3 is built from 21 residues. V was clipped by 5 bases and J by 0 bases; unmatched bases: 22. Sequencing was done on a sample of peripheral blood. This TCR was recovered from a man aged 50 to 59 with acute or convalescent COVID-19. The genes are TRBV23-1 and TRBJ2-7; 10 bases are a match to TRBD1. TRBV23-1 is an ORF; its function is uncertain. The CDR3 DNA is TGCGCCAGCAGTTCAGTCCGGGATGGGGACAGGGGCGAGGAGAGCTCCTACGAGCAGTACTTC. Its translation: CASSSVRDGDRGEESSYEQYF.